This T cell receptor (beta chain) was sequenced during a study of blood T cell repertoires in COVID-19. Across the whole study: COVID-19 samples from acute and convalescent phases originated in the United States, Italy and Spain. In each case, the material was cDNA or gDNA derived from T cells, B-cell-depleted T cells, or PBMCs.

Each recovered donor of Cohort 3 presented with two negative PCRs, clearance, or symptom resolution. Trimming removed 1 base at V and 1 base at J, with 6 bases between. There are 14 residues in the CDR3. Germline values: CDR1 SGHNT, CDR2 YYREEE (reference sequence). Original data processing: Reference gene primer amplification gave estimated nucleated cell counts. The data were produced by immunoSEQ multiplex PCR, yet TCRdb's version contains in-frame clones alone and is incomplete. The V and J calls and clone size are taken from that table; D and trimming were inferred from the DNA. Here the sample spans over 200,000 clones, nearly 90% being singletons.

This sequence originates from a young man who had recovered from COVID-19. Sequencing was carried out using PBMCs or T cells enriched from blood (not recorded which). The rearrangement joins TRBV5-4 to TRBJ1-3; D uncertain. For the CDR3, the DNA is TGTGCCAGCAGCTTGTTTCAATCTGGAAACACCATATATTTT. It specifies CASSLFQSGNTIYF. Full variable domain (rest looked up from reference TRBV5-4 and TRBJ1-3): ETGVTQSPTHLIKTRGQQVTLRCSSQSGHNTVSWYQQALGQGPQFIFQYYREEENGRGNFPPRFSGLQFPNYSSELNVNALELDDSALYLCASSLFQSGNTIYFGEGSWLTVV.